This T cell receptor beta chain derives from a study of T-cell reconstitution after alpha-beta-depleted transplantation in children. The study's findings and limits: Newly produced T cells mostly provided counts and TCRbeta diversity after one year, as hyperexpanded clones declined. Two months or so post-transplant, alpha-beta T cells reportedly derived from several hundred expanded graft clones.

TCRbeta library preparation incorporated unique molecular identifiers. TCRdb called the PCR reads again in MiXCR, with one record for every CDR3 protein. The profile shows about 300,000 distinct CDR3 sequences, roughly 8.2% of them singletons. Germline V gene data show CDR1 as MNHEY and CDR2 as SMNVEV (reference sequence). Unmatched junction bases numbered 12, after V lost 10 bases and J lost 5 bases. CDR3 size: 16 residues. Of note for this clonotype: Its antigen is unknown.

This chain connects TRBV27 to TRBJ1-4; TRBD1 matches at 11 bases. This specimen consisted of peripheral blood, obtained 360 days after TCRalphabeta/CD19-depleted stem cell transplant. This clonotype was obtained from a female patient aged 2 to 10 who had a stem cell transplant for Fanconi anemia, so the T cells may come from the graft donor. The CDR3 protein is CATSRFGQGANEKLFF. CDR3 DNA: TGTGCCACCTCAAGATTCGGACAGGGGGCGAATGAAAAACTGTTTTTT.